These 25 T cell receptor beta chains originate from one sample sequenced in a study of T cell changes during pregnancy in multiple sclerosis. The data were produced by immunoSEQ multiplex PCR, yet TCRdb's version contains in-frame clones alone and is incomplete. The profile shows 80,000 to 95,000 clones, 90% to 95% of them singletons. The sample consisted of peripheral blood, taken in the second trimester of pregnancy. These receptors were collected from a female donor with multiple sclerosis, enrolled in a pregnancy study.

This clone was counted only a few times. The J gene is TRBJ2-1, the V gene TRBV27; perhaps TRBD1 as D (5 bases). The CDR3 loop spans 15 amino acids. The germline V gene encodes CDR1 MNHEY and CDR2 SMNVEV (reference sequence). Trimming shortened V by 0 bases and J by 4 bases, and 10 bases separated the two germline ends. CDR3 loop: CASSLSRTPYNEQFF. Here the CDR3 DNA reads TGTGCCAGCAGTTTATCCAGGACACCTTACAATGAGCAGTTCTTC.

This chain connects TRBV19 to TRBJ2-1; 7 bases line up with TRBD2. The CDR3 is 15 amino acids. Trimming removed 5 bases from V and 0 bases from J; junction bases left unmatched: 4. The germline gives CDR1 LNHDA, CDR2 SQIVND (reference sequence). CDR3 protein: CASSRGGSSYNEQFF. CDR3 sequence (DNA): TGTGCCAGTAGTCGCGGGGGAAGCTCCTACAATGAGCAGTTCTTC.

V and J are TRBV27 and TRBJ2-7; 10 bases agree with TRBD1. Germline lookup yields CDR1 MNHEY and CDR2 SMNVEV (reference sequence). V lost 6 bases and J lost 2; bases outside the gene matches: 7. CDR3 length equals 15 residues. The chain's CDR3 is CASSPGQGLAYEQYF. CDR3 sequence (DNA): TGTGCCAGCAGCCCGGGACAGGGGCTCGCCTACGAGCAGTACTTC.

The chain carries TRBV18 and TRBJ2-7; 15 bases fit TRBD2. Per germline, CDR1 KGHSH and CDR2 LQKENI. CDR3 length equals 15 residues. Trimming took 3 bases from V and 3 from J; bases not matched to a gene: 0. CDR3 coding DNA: TGTGCCAGCTCACCGGGACTAGCGGGAGGCTACGAGCAGTACTTC. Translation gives CASSPGLAGGYEQYF.

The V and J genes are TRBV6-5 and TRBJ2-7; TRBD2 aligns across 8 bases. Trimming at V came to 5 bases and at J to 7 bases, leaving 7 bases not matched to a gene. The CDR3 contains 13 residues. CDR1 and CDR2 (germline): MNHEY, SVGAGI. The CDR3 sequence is CASSRLAREEQYF. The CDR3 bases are TGTGCCAGCAGTCGACTAGCGAGGGAAGAGCAGTACTTC.

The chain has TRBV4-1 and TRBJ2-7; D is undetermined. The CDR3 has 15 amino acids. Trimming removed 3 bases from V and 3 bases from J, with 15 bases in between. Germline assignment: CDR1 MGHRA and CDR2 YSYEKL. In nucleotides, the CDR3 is TGCGCCAGCAGCCATCCCGAGGCCGGCTTCTACGAGCAGTACTTC. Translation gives CASSHPEAGFYEQYF.

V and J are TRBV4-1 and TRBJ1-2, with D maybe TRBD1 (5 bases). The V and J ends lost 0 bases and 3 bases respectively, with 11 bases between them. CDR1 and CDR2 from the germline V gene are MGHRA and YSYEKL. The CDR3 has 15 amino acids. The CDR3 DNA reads TGCGCCAGCAGCCAAGAGGCGGCCAGGGACTATGGCTACACCTTC. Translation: CASSQEAARDYGYTF.

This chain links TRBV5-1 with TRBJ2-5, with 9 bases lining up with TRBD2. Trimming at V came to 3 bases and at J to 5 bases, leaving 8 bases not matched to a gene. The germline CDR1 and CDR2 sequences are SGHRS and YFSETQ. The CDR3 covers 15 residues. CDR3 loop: CASSSLAGFGETQYF. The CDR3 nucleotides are TGCGCCAGCAGCTCGCTAGCGGGATTCGGGGAGACCCAGTACTTC.

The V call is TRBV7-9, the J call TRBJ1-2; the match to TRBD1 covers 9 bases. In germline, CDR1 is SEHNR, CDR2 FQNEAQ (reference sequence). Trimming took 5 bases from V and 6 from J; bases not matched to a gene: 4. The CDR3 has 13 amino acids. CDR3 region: CASSGWTGDGYTF. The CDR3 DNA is TGTGCCAGCAGCGGATGGACAGGGGATGGCTACACCTTC.

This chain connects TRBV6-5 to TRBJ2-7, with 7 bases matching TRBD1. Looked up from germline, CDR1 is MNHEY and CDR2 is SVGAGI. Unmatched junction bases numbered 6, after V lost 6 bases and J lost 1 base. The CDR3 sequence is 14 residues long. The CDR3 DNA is TGTGCCAGCAGGGGTGGGACAGCTTCCTACGAGCAGTACTTC. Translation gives CASRGGTASYEQYF.

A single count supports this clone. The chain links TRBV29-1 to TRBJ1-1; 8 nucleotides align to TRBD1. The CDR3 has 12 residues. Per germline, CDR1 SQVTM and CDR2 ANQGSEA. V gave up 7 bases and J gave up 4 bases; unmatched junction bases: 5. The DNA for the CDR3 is TGCAGCGCGGACAGGGCGGGCACTGAAGCTTTCTTT. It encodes CSADRAGTEAFF.

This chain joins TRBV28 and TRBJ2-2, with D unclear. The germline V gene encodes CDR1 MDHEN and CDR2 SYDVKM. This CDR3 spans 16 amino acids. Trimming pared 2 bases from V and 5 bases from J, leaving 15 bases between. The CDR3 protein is CASSLLGSLRTGELFF. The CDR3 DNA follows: TGTGCCAGCAGTTTACTGGGCAGTTTAAGAACCGGGGAGCTGTTTTTT.

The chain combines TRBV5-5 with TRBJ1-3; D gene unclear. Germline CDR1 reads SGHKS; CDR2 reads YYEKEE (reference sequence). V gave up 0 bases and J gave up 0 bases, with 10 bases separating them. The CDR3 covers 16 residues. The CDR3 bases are TGTGCCAGCAGCTTGGTGTCCCGGGGCTCTGGAAACACCATATATTTT. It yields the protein CASSLVSRGSGNTIYF.

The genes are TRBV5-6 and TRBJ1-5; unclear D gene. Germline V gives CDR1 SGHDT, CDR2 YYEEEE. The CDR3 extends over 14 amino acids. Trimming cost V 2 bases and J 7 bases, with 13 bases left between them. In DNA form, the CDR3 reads TGTGCCAGCAGCTTTGGAACGAGCGGGCAGCCCCAGCATTTT. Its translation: CASSFGTSGQPQHF.

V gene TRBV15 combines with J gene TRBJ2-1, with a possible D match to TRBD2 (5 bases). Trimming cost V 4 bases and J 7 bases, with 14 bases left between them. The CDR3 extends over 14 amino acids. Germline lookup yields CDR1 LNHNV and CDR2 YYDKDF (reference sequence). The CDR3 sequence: CATSTRTSGNEQFF. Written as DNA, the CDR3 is TGTGCCACCAGCACTCGTACTAGTGGTAATGAGCAGTTCTTC.

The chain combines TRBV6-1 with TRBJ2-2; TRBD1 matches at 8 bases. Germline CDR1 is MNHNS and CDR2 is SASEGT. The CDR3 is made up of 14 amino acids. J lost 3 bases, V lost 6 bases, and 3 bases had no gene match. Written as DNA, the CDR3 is TGTGCCAGCAGCCCGGACAGGGACACCGGGGAGCTGTTTTTT. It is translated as CASSPDRDTGELFF.

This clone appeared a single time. The CDR3 sequence: CASSLAGLAGASYEQYF. Here the CDR3 DNA reads TGCGCCAGCAGCTTGGCGGGACTAGCGGGAGCCTCCTACGAGCAGTACTTC. The chain joins TRBV5-1 to TRBJ2-7, with TRBD2 identical over 14 bases. Germline CDR1 SGHRS, CDR2 YFSETQ. Trimming removed 0 bases from V and 0 bases from J; junction bases left unmatched: 2. The CDR3 extends over 17 amino acids.

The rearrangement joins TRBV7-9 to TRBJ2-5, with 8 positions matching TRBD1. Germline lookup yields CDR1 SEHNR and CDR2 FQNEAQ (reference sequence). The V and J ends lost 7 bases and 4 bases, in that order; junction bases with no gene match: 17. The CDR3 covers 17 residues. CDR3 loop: CASTHRIEGQGIETQYF. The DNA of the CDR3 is TGTGCCAGCACCCACAGGATAGAAGGACAGGGCATAGAGACCCAGTACTTC.

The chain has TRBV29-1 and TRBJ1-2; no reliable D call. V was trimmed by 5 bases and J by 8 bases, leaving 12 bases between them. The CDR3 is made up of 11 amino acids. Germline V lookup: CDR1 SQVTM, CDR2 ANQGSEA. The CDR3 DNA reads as TGCAGCGTTAGAACAGCCTTAGGCTACACCTTC. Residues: CSVRTALGYTF.

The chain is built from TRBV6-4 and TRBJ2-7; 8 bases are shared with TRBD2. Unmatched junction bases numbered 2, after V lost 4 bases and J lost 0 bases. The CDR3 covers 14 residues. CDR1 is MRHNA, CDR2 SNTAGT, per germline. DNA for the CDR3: TGTGCCAGCAGTGCCACTAGCGGCTCCTACGAGCAGTACTTC. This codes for CASSATSGSYEQYF.

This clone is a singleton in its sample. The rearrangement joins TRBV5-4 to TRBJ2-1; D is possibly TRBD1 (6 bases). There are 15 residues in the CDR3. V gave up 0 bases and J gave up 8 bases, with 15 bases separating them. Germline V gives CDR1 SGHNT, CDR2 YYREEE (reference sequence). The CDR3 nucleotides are TGTGCCAGCAGCTTGGGCCAGGGGTTGGCCGATGAGCAGTTCTTC. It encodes CASSLGQGLADEQFF.

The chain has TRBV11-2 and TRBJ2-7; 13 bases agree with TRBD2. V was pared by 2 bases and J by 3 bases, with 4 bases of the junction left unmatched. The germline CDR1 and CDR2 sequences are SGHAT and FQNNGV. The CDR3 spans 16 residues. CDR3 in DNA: TGTGCCAGCAGCTTATCCCGACTAGCGGGAGGCTACGAGCAGTACTTC. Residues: CASSLSRLAGGYEQYF.

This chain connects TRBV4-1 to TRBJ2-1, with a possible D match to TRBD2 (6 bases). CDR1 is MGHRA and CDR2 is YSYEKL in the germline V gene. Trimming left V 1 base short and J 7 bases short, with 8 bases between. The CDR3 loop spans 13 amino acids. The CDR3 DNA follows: TGCGCCAGCAGCCAAGCCGGAGGGAATGAGCAGTTCTTC. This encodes CASSQAGGNEQFF.

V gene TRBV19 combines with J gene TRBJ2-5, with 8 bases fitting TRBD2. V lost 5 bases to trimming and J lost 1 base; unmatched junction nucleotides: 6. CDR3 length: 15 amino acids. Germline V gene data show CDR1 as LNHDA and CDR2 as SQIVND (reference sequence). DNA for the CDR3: TGTGCCAGTAGTGTCTTAGCGGGACTCCAAGAGACCCAGTACTTC. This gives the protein CASSVLAGLQETQYF.

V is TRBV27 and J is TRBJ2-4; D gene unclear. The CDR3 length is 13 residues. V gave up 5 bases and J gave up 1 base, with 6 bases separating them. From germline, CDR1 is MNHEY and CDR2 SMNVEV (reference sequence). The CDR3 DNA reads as TGTGCCAGCAGTCCCCGGGCCAAAAACATTCAGTACTTC. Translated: CASSPRAKNIQYF.